This TCR beta chain stems from a study of blood T cell repertoires in COVID-19. The overall study: Samples came from the United States, Italy and Spain, spanning acute and convalescent COVID-19. PBMCs, B-cell-depleted T cells, or T cells were the source of the cDNA or gDNA that made up the material.

Study processing details: Reference gene primer amplification yielded estimated nucleated cell counts. Libraries were prepared by immunoSEQ multiplex PCR; TCRdb keeps only in-frame clonotypes and omits some of them. The DNA was the basis for D and trimming; V, J and clone size are from that table. The top ten hold 6.5% of the sample, which has about 370,000 clones, nearly 90% seen once. The trim removed 4 bases at V and 7 bases at J, leaving 12 bases unmatched. The CDR3 has 17 amino acids. Per germline, CDR1 LGHDT and CDR2 YNNKEL (reference sequence). Sequencing was carried out using peripheral blood. This TCR came from a young man with active or convalescent COVID-19. The chain joins TRBV3-1 (or the pseudogene TRBV3-2) to TRBJ2-1, with 11 bases lining up with TRBD2. The DNA of the CDR3 is TGTGCCAGCAGCCCCAGGTTAGCGGGAGGGTTACAGAATGAGCAGTTCTTC. Encoded protein: CASSPRLAGGLQNEQFF.